The next 27 T cell receptor beta chains were all read from a single sample in a study of cytomegalovirus exposure and HLA in healthy donors. PCR employed 60 Vbeta and 13 Jbeta primers. Using immunoSEQ multiplex PCR, the repertoire was profiled, and TCRdb retains in-frame clones only, with some absent. The sample consists of 99,000 or so clones, 15% of them appearing once. The sample was PBMCs. The source is a female donor in good health and CMV-seronegative.

The chain links TRBV12-5 to TRBJ2-3; 9 bases are a match to TRBD2. Germline CDR1 is LGHNT and CDR2 is FRNRAP. The CDR3 is 22 amino acids. V lost 2 bases and J lost 2; bases outside the gene matches: 23. The CDR3: CASGLSPTGTSLTPLPTDTQYF. In DNA form, the CDR3 reads TGTGCTAGTGGTTTGTCTCCTACCGGGACTAGCCTAACTCCACTACCCACAGATACGCAGTATTTT.

This chain connects TRBV29-1 to TRBJ2-1; D perhaps matches TRBD2 (6 bases). CDR1 is SQVTM, CDR2 ANQGSEA, per germline. Trimming stripped 4 bases from V and 3 bases from J, with 10 bases between. The CDR3 is 13 residues long. CDR3 region: CSVGRGYYNEQFF. CDR3 in DNA: TGCAGCGTTGGGCGGGGTTACTACAATGAGCAGTTCTTC.

V usage is TRBV28 and J usage is TRBJ2-3; unclear D gene. This CDR3 contains 16 residues. Germline CDR1 and CDR2: MDHEN and SYDVKM. Trimming removed 5 bases from V and 0 bases from J, with 15 bases in between. The chain's CDR3 is CASSTGGATSTDTQYF. CDR3 nucleotides: TGTGCCAGCAGTACGGGTGGAGCGACTAGCACAGATACGCAGTATTTT.

V usage is TRBV18 and J usage is TRBJ1-1; TRBD1 matches at 7 bases. The CDR3 runs to 15 residues. V was pared by 2 bases and J by 3 bases, with 6 bases of the junction left unmatched. Germline CDR1 reads KGHSH; CDR2 reads LQKENI. This CDR3 is CASSPRTQGDTEAFF. The CDR3 DNA follows: TGTGCCAGCTCACCAAGAACTCAGGGGGACACTGAAGCTTTCTTT.

This clone showed up just a few times. This chain joins TRBV18 and TRBJ2-2, with 11 bases that match TRBD1. Trimming at V came to 6 bases and at J to 7 bases, leaving 7 bases not matched to a gene. Germline CDR1 is KGHSH and CDR2 is LQKENI. The CDR3 runs 15 residues. The CDR3 protein is CASSPGQGANGELFF. CDR3 sequence (DNA): TGTGCCAGCTCGCCAGGACAGGGGGCTAACGGGGAGCTGTTTTTT.

This clone was seen a few times. The CDR3 sequence: CASRFGTSGRPSGLEQYF. In nucleotides, the CDR3 is TGTGCCAGCAGATTCGGGACTAGCGGGAGGCCCTCGGGACTCGAGCAGTACTTC. This chain uses TRBV2 with TRBJ2-7; 15 nucleotides line up with TRBD2. CDR1 is SNHLY, CDR2 FYNNEI, per germline. J was trimmed by 6 bases and V by 6 bases; bases with no gene match: 15. The CDR3 spans 18 residues.

This clone has a handful of counts. The V and J genes are TRBV5-8 and TRBJ1-5; 8 positions agree with TRBD1. Trimming took 0 bases from V and 10 from J; bases not matched to a gene: 6. The CDR3 has 14 amino acids. Germline CDR1 and CDR2: SGHTS and YDEGEE. In DNA, the CDR3 is TGTGCCAGCAGCTTGGGGCAGGGGGCTTACCCCCAGCATTTT. This encodes CASSLGQGAYPQHF.

The chain couples TRBV28 to TRBJ1-1, with a possible D match to TRBD1 (6 bases). With 4 bases removed from V and 10 bases from J, the gap between germline ends came to 22 bases. This CDR3 has 15 residues. Germline V lookup: CDR1 MDHEN, CDR2 SYDVKM. This chain's CDR3 is CASSSHNGQPERAFF. In DNA form, the CDR3 reads TGTGCCAGCAGTTCTCATAATGGACAGCCGGAGAGAGCTTTCTTT.

This clone has a handful of counts. V and J are TRBV28 and TRBJ2-1, with 8 bases matching TRBD2. The V gene's germline CDR1 is MDHEN and CDR2 SYDVKM. V gave up 8 bases and J gave up 5 bases; unmatched junction bases: 14. The CDR3 totals 16 residues. The CDR3 spells CASLSPGAGEDNEQFF. In nucleotides, the CDR3 is TGTGCCAGCCTCAGCCCAGGAGCGGGAGAGGACAATGAGCAGTTCTTC.

There are a few counts of this clone. CDR3 DNA sequence: TGTGCCAGCAGCCGACAGGGGGCTAGGGACACCATATATTTT. This encodes CASSRQGARDTIYF. V is TRBV6-6 and J is TRBJ1-3; 10 nucleotides align to TRBD1. V gave up 6 bases and J gave up 8 bases; unmatched junction bases: 7. The CDR3 spans 14 residues. Germline loops: CDR1 MNHNY, CDR2 SVGAGI (reference sequence).

This clone was picked up a small number of times. This rearrangement joins TRBV2 to TRBJ2-3, with a possible D match to TRBD2 (6 bases). V lost 8 bases and J lost 3, with 12 bases in between. This CDR3 is built from 13 residues. The germline CDR1 and CDR2 sequences are SNHLY and FYNNEI. The DNA for the CDR3 is TGTGCCAGCGATCGGCGGGAAACAGATACGCAGTATTTT. Translating gives CASDRRETDTQYF.

This chain links TRBV27 with TRBJ1-1; D may be TRBD1 (5 bases). There are 14 residues in the CDR3. Germline CDR1 MNHEY, CDR2 SMNVEV (reference sequence). V lost 9 bases to trimming and J lost 2 bases, with 16 bases between them. CDR3: CASQKLGVNTEAFF. Written as DNA, the CDR3 is TGTGCCAGTCAAAAGTTAGGGGTAAACACTGAAGCTTTCTTT.

V and J are TRBV13 and TRBJ2-7, with 8 bases lining up with TRBD1. The germline CDR1 and CDR2 sequences are PRHDT and FYEKMQ (reference sequence). The ends lost 5 bases at V and 4 bases at J; junction bases unmatched: 10. This CDR3 region has 15 residues. In DNA, the CDR3 is TGTGCCAGCAGCCTGGGGACAGGTTTACGGTACGAGCAGTACTTC. It yields the protein CASSLGTGLRYEQYF.

The chain recombines TRBV18 with TRBJ2-5, with TRBD2 identical over 12 bases. The CDR3 has 15 amino acids. V lost 4 bases and J lost 4; bases outside the gene matches: 4. The germline gives CDR1 KGHSH, CDR2 LQKENI. The CDR3 loop is CASSLTGLAGETQYF. As DNA, the CDR3 is TGTGCCAGCTCACTAACGGGACTAGCGGGAGAGACCCAGTACTTC. Full variable domain (rest looked up from reference TRBV18 and TRBJ2-5): NAGVMQNPRHLVRRRGQEARLRCSPMKGHSHVYWYRQLPEEGLKFMVYLQKENIIDESGMPKERFSAEFPKEGPSILRIQQVVRGDSAAYFCASSLTGLAGETQYFGPGTRLLVL.

The chain links TRBV28 to TRBJ2-7, with 12 nucleotides matching TRBD2. Per germline, CDR1 MDHEN and CDR2 SYDVKM. This CDR3 is 14 amino acids long. V dropped 5 bases and J dropped 5; count of bases not matched to a gene: 4. CDR3 sequence reads: CASSTTSGGNEQYF. The CDR3 region has the DNA TGTGCCAGCAGTACGACTAGCGGGGGCAACGAGCAGTACTTC. The whole variable domain, filled in from reference TRBV28 and TRBJ2-7, reads DVKVTQSSRYLVKRTGEKVFLECVQDMDHENMFWYRQDPGLGLRLIYFSYDVKMKEKGDIPEGYSVSREKKERFSLILESASTNQTSMYLCASSTTSGGNEQYFGPGTRLTVT.

The gene calls are TRBV10-2 and TRBJ2-6; D unclear. The V end lost 7 bases, the J end lost 4 bases, and 14 bases lay between the germline ends. The germline gives CDR1 WSHSY, CDR2 SAAADI. This CDR3 region has 15 residues. The CDR3 DNA follows: TGCGCCAGCAACACACTGGGCGCCGGGGCCAACGTCCTGACTTTC. Translated: CASNTLGAGANVLTF.

This clone turned up a few times. The genes are TRBV27 and TRBJ1-1; D is unresolved. Germline V CDR1 and CDR2: MNHEY, SMNVEV (reference sequence). The V end lost 5 bases, the J end lost 5 bases, and 15 bases lay between the germline ends. This CDR3 region has 14 residues. The CDR3 here is CASSPDFGGTEAFF. The DNA of the CDR3 is TGTGCCAGCAGTCCAGACTTCGGAGGAACTGAAGCTTTCTTT.

The chain uses TRBV19 and TRBJ2-5; 14 bases fit TRBD2. Trimming at V came to 3 bases and at J to 1 base, leaving 1 base not matched to a gene. Germline V gene data show CDR1 as LNHDA and CDR2 as SQIVND (reference sequence). CDR3 length equals 16 residues. This chain's CDR3 is CASSIGLAGGQETQYF. In DNA, the CDR3 is TGTGCCAGTAGTATCGGACTAGCGGGGGGCCAAGAGACCCAGTACTTC.

The rearrangement links TRBV4-3 to TRBJ1-2; TRBD1 agrees at 9 bases. Germline V lookup: CDR1 LGHNA, CDR2 YSLEER. V gave up 0 bases and J gave up 5 bases; unmatched junction bases: 4. The CDR3 consists of 15 residues. As DNA, the CDR3 is TGCGCCAGCAGCCAAGACGGGACAGGGAAATATGGCTACACCTTC. Protein: CASSQDGTGKYGYTF.

The chain recombines TRBV30 with TRBJ2-3; 9 bases align to TRBD2. Per the germline V gene, CDR1 is GTSNPN and CDR2 is SVGIG (reference sequence). The junction had 4 bases not matched to a gene; V was cut back by 4 bases and J by 2 bases. The CDR3 runs to 14 residues. The CDR3 here is CAWNGGLATDTQYF. The CDR3, as DNA: TGTGCCTGGAACGGGGGACTAGCCACAGATACGCAGTATTTT.

There are a few counts of this clone. The chain couples TRBV4-3 to TRBJ2-7; 8 bases line up with TRBD1. V shed 0 bases, J shed 9 bases, and the junction held 7 bases outside the gene matches. CDR3 length: 14 residues. Germline V gives CDR1 LGHNA, CDR2 YSLEER. The CDR3 DNA reads TGCGCCAGCAGCCAAGATGGGACAGGTGGCCTGCAGTACTTC. It translates to CASSQDGTGGLQYF.

The gene calls are TRBV29-1 and TRBJ2-3; D call uncertain. This CDR3 is 13 amino acids long. Looked up from germline, CDR1 is SQVTM and CDR2 is ANQGSEA. V was shortened by 4 bases and J by 0 bases, with 8 bases between the two germline ends. CDR3 sequence reads: CSVVGPSTDTQYF. The CDR3 DNA reads as TGCAGCGTTGTTGGCCCTAGCACAGATACGCAGTATTTT.

The rearrangement uses TRBV10-3 and TRBJ1-5; 9 bases match TRBD1. Trimming removed 5 bases from V and 1 base from J; junction bases left unmatched: 3. The CDR3 consists of 15 residues. The V gene's germline CDR1 is ENHRY and CDR2 SYGVKD. The CDR3 DNA sequence: TGTGCCATCAGTCGGACAGGGGAGAGCAATCAGCCCCAGCATTTT. Its protein is CAISRTGESNQPQHF.

The V call is TRBV29-1, the J call TRBJ2-7; D ambiguous. The V end lost 6 bases, the J end lost 3 bases, and 12 bases lay between the germline ends. CDR3 length equals 12 residues. Germline assignment: CDR1 SQVTM and CDR2 ANQGSEA. The CDR3 protein is CSVVGPYYEQYF. CDR3 coding DNA: TGCAGCGTCGTGGGCCCTTACTACGAGCAGTACTTC.

This sequence joins TRBV18 and TRBJ1-3; 8 nucleotides match TRBD1. This CDR3 contains 14 residues. From germline, CDR1 is KGHSH and CDR2 LQKENI. V shed 2 bases, J shed 3 bases, and the junction held 0 bases outside the gene matches. As DNA, the CDR3 is TGTGCCAGCTCACCAGGACAGGGTGGAAACACCATATATTTT. This encodes CASSPGQGGNTIYF. Based on the CDR3 plus reference TRBV18 and TRBJ1-3, the full variable domain is NAGVMQNPRHLVRRRGQEARLRCSPMKGHSHVYWYRQLPEEGLKFMVYLQKENIIDESGMPKERFSAEFPKEGPSILRIQQVVRGDSAAYFCASSPGQGGNTIYFGEGSWLTVV.

The chain carries TRBV11-2 and TRBJ2-7; 9 nucleotides agree with TRBD2. The trim removed 4 bases at V and 5 bases at J, leaving 18 bases unmatched. The CDR3 spans 18 residues. Germline values: CDR1 SGHAT, CDR2 FQNNGV. CDR3 sequence: CASSSTTGAGGPRNEQYF. The CDR3 region has the DNA TGTGCCAGCAGCTCCACCACTGGGGCGGGGGGGCCCCGTAACGAGCAGTACTTC.

This clone was seen a handful of times. This chain links TRBV9 with TRBJ2-3; D uncertain. V dropped 0 bases and J dropped 5 bases, with 10 bases sitting between them. Per germline, CDR1 SGDLS and CDR2 YYNGEE. This CDR3 contains 14 residues. CDR3 sequence: CASSVVVRGDTQYF. The CDR3 nucleotides read TGTGCCAGCAGCGTAGTGGTTAGAGGAGATACGCAGTATTTT.